A single sample gave rise to the 21 T cell receptor beta chains below, sequenced in a study of tumor-infiltrating lymphocytes in oesophageal squamous cell carcinoma. TCRdb itself ran the PCR reads through MiXCR, one entry per CDR3 protein. The sample lists some 13,000 distinct CDR3 sequences, around 52% occurring once. Sequenced material: esophageal tumor tissue. These receptors originate from a female donor with esophageal squamous cell carcinoma.

The V and J genes are TRBV6-2 or TRBV6-3 and TRBJ1-3; unclear D gene. Germline-derived CDR1 and CDR2 are MNHEY and SVGEGT. CDR3 size: 9 residues. The CDR3 protein is CGVGRLGYF. CDR3 in DNA: TGTGGAGTCGGCAGACTTGGATATTTT.

This sequence joins TRBV6-1 and TRBJ1-1; TRBD1 is a possible D gene (5 bases). Germline values: CDR1 MNHNS, CDR2 SASEGT. Trimming pared 7 bases from V and 0 bases from J, leaving 12 bases between. The CDR3 sequence is 14 residues long. DNA of the CDR3: TGTGCCAGCACTCCAGGGTTTATGAACACTGAAGCTTTCTTT. It specifies CASTPGFMNTEAFF.

Notes on this clonotype: A much larger clone differs from this one at a single base, so this may be a read error. This chain joins TRBV7-9 and TRBJ2-1; D possibly corresponds to TRBD2 (6 bases). Looked up from germline, CDR1 is SEHNR and CDR2 is FQNEAQ (reference sequence). The CDR3 totals 15 residues. The CDR3: CASSPWEDSYNEQLF. CDR3 bases: TGTGCCAGCAGCCCTTGGGAGGACTCCTACAATGAGCAGCTCTTC.

This clonotype was detected many times. The gene calls are TRBV6-1 and TRBJ2-1, with 14 bases that match TRBD2. The J call is in doubt because the DNA end fits TRBJ2-7 better. The CDR3 length is 15 residues. Germline values: CDR1 MNHNS, CDR2 SASEGT. CDR3 DNA sequence: TGTGCCAGCAATAGGGGACTAGCGGGAGTTGTCGAGCAGTACTTC. Its translation: CASNRGLAGVVEQYF.

In its sample, this clonotype was seen many times. This chain's CDR3 is CASSLGGMGQFF. CDR3 in DNA: TGTGCCAGCAGCTTAGGAGGTATGGGGCAGTTCTTC. The rearrangement links TRBV7-2 to TRBJ2-1; D not resolved. Germline V CDR1 and CDR2: SGHTA, FQGNSA. V was cut by 1 base and J by 12 bases, with 10 bases left in between. This CDR3 has 12 amino acids.

The chain carries TRBV7-3 and TRBJ1-2; a possible D gene is TRBD1 (5 bases). Germline V lookup: CDR1 SGHTA, CDR2 FQGTGA. Trimming took 5 bases from V and 1 from J, leaving 17 bases between them. This CDR3 is 16 amino acids long. For the CDR3, the DNA is TGTGCCAGCAGCCCGGACAAAGGAGGCGATAACTATGGCTACACCTTC. This codes for CASSPDKGGDNYGYTF.

This clonotype was recorded a few times. V usage is TRBV7-2 and J usage is TRBJ2-5; D not resolved. The better agreement between TRBJ2-7 and the DNA end casts doubt on the J call. The CDR3 sequence is 13 residues long. The germline CDR1 and CDR2 sequences are SGHTA and FQGNSA. The CDR3 DNA follows: TGTGCCAGCAGCTTAGTCTCTTCCCCCGAGCAGTACTTC. Translated, it gives CASSLVSSPEQYF.

The genes are TRBV10-1 and TRBJ2-3, with 8 bases that match TRBD2. J was trimmed by 0 bases and V by 3 bases; bases with no gene match: 2. The germline V gene encodes CDR1 WNHNN and CDR2 SYGVQD (reference sequence). The CDR3 contains 15 residues. Written as DNA, the CDR3 is TGCGCCAGCAGTGATAGCGGGACTAGCACAGATACGCAGTATTTT. Its translation: CASSDSGTSTDTQYF.

V and J are TRBV7-2 and TRBJ2-5; 12 bases match TRBD2. The end of the DNA aligns better with TRBJ2-1, so the J call may be wrong. This CDR3 comprises 15 residues. Germline loops: CDR1 SGHTA, CDR2 FQGNSA. This chain's CDR3 is CASSFTSGRNNEQFF. In DNA, the CDR3 is TGTGCCAGCAGCTTTACTAGCGGGAGGAACAATGAGCAGTTCTTC.

Remarks on this clonotype: The germline gene is not matched at one end of the junction; a read error may be the cause. J is TRBJ2-1 and V is TRBV20-1; 8 nucleotides agree with TRBD2. Germline V lookup: CDR1 DFQATT, CDR2 SNEGSKA (reference sequence). This CDR3 spans 13 amino acids. DNA for the CDR3: TGCAGTGCATCCGGGGGGGAAGTCAATGAGCAGTTCTTT. It encodes CSASGGEVNEQFF.

The chain links TRBV5-4 to TRBJ2-3, with D perhaps matching TRBD1 or TRBD2 (5 bases each). CDR1 SGHNT and CDR2 YYREEE come from the germline V gene (reference sequence). This CDR3 comprises 15 residues. Trimming took 0 bases from V and 3 from J, leaving 11 bases between them. The CDR3 here is CASSLDQGRTDTQYF. The CDR3 DNA follows: TGTGCCAGCAGCTTGGATCAGGGACGGACAGATACGCAGTATTTT.

This clonotype has more than one count but fewer than ten. The chain is built from TRBV7-2 and TRBJ2-5, with TRBD2 as a possible D gene (6 bases). Trimming removed 2 bases at V and 5 bases at J, with 9 bases between. From germline, CDR1 is SGHTA and CDR2 FQGNSA. The CDR3 is 13 amino acids. In DNA form, the CDR3 reads TGTGCCAGCAGCTTATCTGGGGGGGAGACCCAGTACTTC. Translating gives CASSLSGGETQYF.

V is TRBV2 and J is TRBJ2-6; tentative D call: TRBD2 (7 bases). The CDR3 contains 17 residues. Germline CDR1 reads SNHLY; CDR2 reads FYNNEI. The V end lost 5 bases, the J end lost 4 bases, and 18 bases lay between the germline ends. CDR3 loop: CASSPGRGVTGANVLTF. In DNA form, the CDR3 reads TGTGCCAGCAGTCCGGGGAGGGGGGTGACCGGGGCCAACGTCCTGACTTTC.

This clonotype has more than one count but fewer than ten. CDR3 nucleotide sequence: TGTGCCAGTACCCACGGCGGGGGAGAGCAGTACTTC. This encodes CASTHGGGEQYF. This chain connects TRBV19 to TRBJ2-1; the match to TRBD2 covers 7 bases. The J call may be mistaken, given a closer DNA end match to TRBJ2-7. The CDR3 runs to 12 residues. CDR1 is LNHDA, CDR2 SQIVND, per germline (reference sequence).

The chain uses TRBV7-2 and TRBJ2-5; possible D gene TRBD1, 5 bases. The end of the DNA fits TRBJ2-7 better, so the J call may be wrong. The CDR3 runs to 13 residues. CDR1 SGHTA and CDR2 FQGNSA come from the germline V gene. CDR3 in DNA: TGTGCCAGCAGCTTAATGACAGCAGGCGAGCAGTACTTC. This encodes CASSLMTAGEQYF.

The chain carries TRBV7-9 and TRBJ2-1, with 7 bases aligning to TRBD1. J lost 2 bases, V lost 5 bases, and 9 bases had no gene match. This CDR3 has 16 amino acids. CDR1 is SEHNR, CDR2 FQNEAQ, per germline (reference sequence). The CDR3: CASSRLGGQTYNEQFF. The CDR3 bases are TGTGCCAGCAGCCGCCTAGGGGGACAGACCTACAATGAGCAGTTCTTC.

This clonotype is medium-sized by share. The chain couples TRBV10-1 to TRBJ2-3; D perhaps matches TRBD2 (6 bases). Germline CDR1 and CDR2: WNHNN and SYGVQD (reference sequence). V was shortened by 4 bases and J by 2 bases, with 16 bases between the two germline ends. The CDR3 is made up of 16 amino acids. CDR3 sequence reads: CASSGVGGAITDTQYF. The CDR3 coding sequence is TGCGCCAGCAGTGGTGTTGGAGGGGCGATCACAGATACGCAGTATTTT.

The J gene is TRBJ2-1, the V gene TRBV11-1; a possible D gene is TRBD1 (5 bases). The CDR3 consists of 15 residues. From germline, CDR1 is SGHAT and CDR2 FQDESV (reference sequence). V dropped 4 bases and J dropped 8 bases, with 18 bases sitting between them. The CDR3 region is CASSSDLGWGDEQFF. The CDR3 DNA reads TGTGCCAGCAGCTCGGACCTTGGCTGGGGCGATGAGCAGTTCTTC. Based on the CDR3 plus reference TRBV11-1 and TRBJ2-1, the full variable domain is EAEVAQSPRYKITEKSQAVAFWCDPISGHATLYWYRQILGQGPELLVQFQDESVVDDSQLPKDRFSAERLKGVDSTLKIQPAELGDSAMYLCASSSDLGWGDEQFFGPGTRLTVL.

V usage is TRBV7-9 and J usage is TRBJ2-4, with 9 bases fitting TRBD2. The J call is doubtful: the DNA matches TRBJ2-5 better. CDR1 is SEHNR and CDR2 is FQNEAQ in the germline V gene (reference sequence). The length of the CDR3 is 17 residues. The CDR3, as DNA: TGTGCCAGCAGCTTAGCGACTATAGCGGGAGTTCGAGAGACCCAGTACTTC. The encoded protein is CASSLATIAGVRETQYF.

There are a few counts of this clonotype. The chain links TRBV28 to TRBJ2-1; 11 bases match TRBD2. Unmatched junction bases numbered 7, after V lost 3 bases and J lost 0 bases. Germline CDR1 and CDR2: MDHEN and SYDVKM. The CDR3 is 18 residues long. DNA of the CDR3: TGTGCCAGCAGTTTCCCCGGGACTAGCGGATACTCCTACAATGAGCAGTTCTTC. Encoded protein: CASSFPGTSGYSYNEQFF.

This clonotype has just a few counts. The genes are TRBV7-2 and TRBJ2-1; 7 bases are shared with TRBD2. Unmatched junction bases numbered 11, after V lost 4 bases and J lost 11 bases. The CDR3 sequence is 14 residues long. CDR1 is SGHTA, CDR2 FQGNSA, per germline. The DNA of the CDR3 is TGTGCCAGCAGCTACTCCGGGACTACACAGAAGCAGTTCTTC. Protein: CASSYSGTTQKQFF. Looking up the rest from reference TRBV7-2 and TRBJ2-1 gives the full variable domain: GAGVSQSPSNKVTEKGKDVELRCDPISGHTALYWYRQSLGQGLEFLIYFQGNSAPDKSGLPSDRFSAERTGGSVSTLTIQRTQQEDSAVYLCASSYSGTTQKQFFGPGTRLTVL.